The sequence of this T cell receptor (beta chain) was determined in a study of T cells in Graves' hyperthyroidism and ophthalmopathy. Points from the study as a whole: The blood repertoire included most of the expanded thyroid clonotypes above 0.001.

This clonotype was counted many times. As yet, its antigen is unknown. With V trimmed by 0 bases and J by 1 base, 4 bases remained unmatched. Germline loops: CDR1 MRHNA, CDR2 SNTAGT. The CDR3 totals 16 residues. Patients aged 18 to 65 had newly diagnosed hyperthyroidism of under 2 months' duration. The TCR beta CDR3 regions underwent amplification using RNA transcripts as the source. A first-round RT-PCR of the TCR CDR3 used the HTBI primer set. TCRdb ran MiXCR on the multiplex PCR reads and lists one entry per CDR3 protein. The sample includes 450,000 to 700,000 distinct CDR3 sequences, about 45% of them seen just once.

This TCR came from a woman between 18 and 29 years old with Graves' hyperthyroidism. The V gene is TRBV6-4, the J gene TRBJ1-1, with 8 bases fitting TRBD1. Material for sequencing was peripheral blood or thyroid tissue (not recorded which). The CDR3 coding sequence is TGTGCCAGCAGTGACTCTCCCGGGACAGGGAACACTGAAGCTTTCTTT. Its translation: CASSDSPGTGNTEAFF.